These T cell receptor beta chains were read from a single sample in a study of cytomegalovirus exposure and HLA in healthy donors. The protocol was immunoSEQ multiplex PCR, while the TCRdb copy is restricted to in-frame clones and leaves out a portion. The table records more than 110,000 clones, about three quarters of them present only once. Input material: PBMCs. Every receptor here comes from a male donor in good health and CMV-seropositive. CDR3s include the opening cysteine and the closing phenylalanine or tryptophan. The D gene is left open where the match is weak. Not all rows give a size; the values are once, few, many and, for expanded clones, a class.

cdr3_length	clone_size	v_call	j_call	d_call	cdr3_nt	cdr3_aa
13	.	TRBV27	TRBJ2-7	.	TGTGCCAGCAGTTTTTCTGGCGGCTACGAGCAGTACTTC	CASSFSGGYEQYF
14	once	TRBV5-4	TRBJ2-7	.	TGTGCCAGCAGCTTTGGGGGGGCATTCTACGAGCAGTACTTC	CASSFGGAFYEQYF
13	.	TRBV4-1	TRBJ2-1	.	TGCGCCAGCAGCCAACAGGGTAGGGGTGAGCAGTTCTTC	CASSQQGRGEQFF
17	once	TRBV4-1	TRBJ2-7	TRBD2	TGCGCCAGCAGCCAAGAGTCGGCTAGCGGGACGTCCTACGAGCAGTACTTC	CASSQESASGTSYEQYF
16	.	TRBV10-3	TRBJ2-2	TRBD1	TGTGCCATCAGTCGAACTACAGGGGGCCTCACCGGGGAGCTGTTTTTT	CAISRTTGGLTGELFF
14	.	TRBV7-9	TRBJ1-4	.	TGTGCCAGCAGACCAGGGGCTCTCGGGGAAAAACTGTTTTTT	CASRPGALGEKLFF
14	.	TRBV10-3	TRBJ2-1	TRBD2	TGTGCCATCGAAAAAAGCGGGGGCTACAATGAGCAGTTCTTC	CAIEKSGGYNEQFF
24	.	TRBV28	TRBJ2-3	TRBD2	TGTGCCAGCAGATCTAAAACCCCGGCAGGAGGACTAGCGGGAGCGGGGGGGTTCACAGATACGCAGTATTTT	CASRSKTPAGGLAGAGGFTDTQYF
14	.	TRBV5-1	TRBJ2-7	.	TGCGCCAGCAGCCCCGGGAGACAGTCGGACGAGCAGTACTTC	CASSPGRQSDEQYF
13	.	TRBV6-1	TRBJ2-1	.	TGTGCCAGCAGTGTAGTGGAGAACAATGAGCAGTTCTTC	CASSVVENNEQFF
14	.	TRBV19	TRBJ1-2	TRBD1	TGTGCCAGTAGGGGGGACAGATCTAACTATGGCTACACCTTC	CASRGDRSNYGYTF
15	once	TRBV28	TRBJ2-2	TRBD1	TGTGCCAGCAGTTTTTACAGGGGAAGAACCGGGGAGCTGTTTTTT	CASSFYRGRTGELFF
14	.	TRBV7-2	TRBJ1-1	.	TGTGCCAGCAGCTTAGACAGATCGAACACTGAAGCTTTCTTT	CASSLDRSNTEAFF
15	.	TRBV6-1	TRBJ2-7	TRBD1	TGTGCCAGCAGCCCTGGACAGGGAAGGGCCTACGAGCAGTACTTC	CASSPGQGRAYEQYF
15	.	TRBV6-4	TRBJ1-1	.	TGTGCCAGCAGTGAGGGAGGCAGGAAGAACACTGAAGCTTTCTTT	CASSEGGRKNTEAFF
16	.	TRBV15	TRBJ2-1	.	TGTGCCACCAGCAGAGATCGGTCCACTCTAGACTATGAGCAGTTCTTC	CATSRDRSTLDYEQFF
16	.	TRBV9	TRBJ2-3	TRBD1	TGTGCCAGCAGCGTTACAGGGGCGTGGGACACAGATACGCAGTATTTT	CASSVTGAWDTDTQYF
13	once	TRBV7-7	TRBJ2-5	.	TGTGCTAGCAGCGAAGACTCACTCGGGACCCAGTACTTC	CASSEDSLGTQYF
16	.	TRBV2	TRBJ2-7	TRBD2	TGTGCCAGCAGTCAACCGCGGACTAGCGGCTCCTACGAGCAGTACTTC	CASSQPRTSGSYEQYF
14	.	TRBV28	TRBJ2-7	TRBD2	TGTGCCAGCACTAGTTTGGGAGGGAACTACGAGCAGTACTTC	CASTSLGGNYEQYF
15	.	TRBV5-6	TRBJ2-6	.	TGTGCCAGCAGCTTCCGGACCTCTGGGGCCAACGTCTTGACTTTC	CASSFRTSGANVLTF
16	.	TRBV7-9	TRBJ1-5	TRBD1	TGTGCCAGCAGCGTAGGGGGACAGGTTCACAATCAGCCCCAGCATTTT	CASSVGGQVHNQPQHF
16	few	TRBV19	TRBJ1-5	.	TGTGCCAGTAGCAAGTTGATACAGGATAGCAATCAGCCCCAGCATTTT	CASSKLIQDSNQPQHF
12	.	TRBV9	TRBJ2-4	TRBD1	TGTGCCAGCAGCGCAAGGGACAGCATTCAGTACTTC	CASSARDSIQYF
14	.	TRBV7-9	TRBJ2-7	.	TGTGCCAGCAGCCTCGACTCGACGTACTACGAGCAGTACTTC	CASSLDSTYYEQYF
16	.	TRBV4-3	TRBJ2-2	.	TGCGCCAGCAGCCAAACCCTAGTAGGGGGAACCGGGGAGCTGTTTTTT	CASSQTLVGGTGELFF
14	.	TRBV6-6	TRBJ1-1	TRBD1	TGTGCCAGCACCCTAGGGGGCATTGGCACTGAAGCTTTCTTT	CASTLGGIGTEAFF
14	once	TRBV5-4	TRBJ2-7	.	TGTGCCAGCAGCTTGGCGGGGAACTCCTACGAGCAGTACTTC	CASSLAGNSYEQYF
13	.	TRBV7-9	TRBJ1-6	TRBD1	TGTGCCAGCAGCCCTACAGGGGACTCACCCCTCCACTTT	CASSPTGDSPLHF
15	.	TRBV29-1	TRBJ1-2	TRBD1	TGCAGCGTTGGTTTAGGTGGGACAGGGGGCGGTGGCTACACCTTC	CSVGLGGTGGGGYTF
12	.	TRBV29-1	TRBJ2-7	TRBD1	TGCAGCGGGCGGGACAGGGGATACGAGCAGTACTTC	CSGRDRGYEQYF
16	.	TRBV7-9	TRBJ2-2	TRBD2	TGTGCCAGCAGCGAGGTCCCAGGCGGGGGGACCGGGGAGCTGTTTTTT	CASSEVPGGGTGELFF
17	.	TRBV4-1	TRBJ1-6	.	TGCGCCAGCAGCCAAGGATCCAGGGTAACCTATAATTCACCCCTCCACTTT	CASSQGSRVTYNSPLHF
12	.	TRBV19	TRBJ2-5	TRBD2	TGTGCCAGTAGTGGGACTAGCGGGACCCAGTACTTC	CASSGTSGTQYF
17	.	TRBV7-9	TRBJ2-1	TRBD1	TGTGCCAGCAGCTTAAGAGGGGCTGGACAGGGGTTCGATGAGCAGTTCTTC	CASSLRGAGQGFDEQFF
13	.	TRBV7-3	TRBJ1-1	.	TGTGCCAGCAGCATCCAACAGGGAACTGAAGCTTTCTTT	CASSIQQGTEAFF
14	.	TRBV19	TRBJ1-5	.	TGTGCCAGTAGTTCGGAGGGTAGCAATCAGCCCCAGCATTTT	CASSSEGSNQPQHF
16	few	TRBV4-2	TRBJ2-5	.	TGTGCCAGCAGCCAATCTTGGGACCAGGGAGGAGAGACCCAGTACTTC	CASSQSWDQGGETQYF
16	few	TRBV15	TRBJ2-3	.	TGTGCCACCAGCAGCGACAGGATGGCAGGTCGGGATACGCAGTATTTT	CATSSDRMAGRDTQYF
12	.	TRBV6-5	TRBJ2-1	.	TGTGCCAGCTCCCTTAACGGGGGTGAGCAGTTCTTC	CASSLNGGEQFF
16	.	TRBV5-6	TRBJ2-1	TRBD2	TGTGCCAGCAGCTTGGGGGTTAGCGGGAGCTACAATGAGCAGTTCTTC	CASSLGVSGSYNEQFF
14	.	TRBV18	TRBJ2-7	TRBD1	TGTGCCAGCTCCCCGGGACAGGGCTCCCACGAGCAGTACTTC	CASSPGQGSHEQYF
12	.	TRBV28	TRBJ2-7	.	TGTGCCAGTAACAGGGCCTCCTACGAGCAGTACTTC	CASNRASYEQYF
16	.	TRBV6-1	TRBJ2-1	TRBD2	TGTGCCAGCAGTGTGAGGGGTCTAGCGGGATACAATGAGCAGTTCTTC	CASSVRGLAGYNEQFF
14	once	TRBV6-1	TRBJ2-7	TRBD2	TGTGCCAGCAGCTACGTAAGGACTAGGGAGGAGCAGTACTTC	CASSYVRTREEQYF
14	.	TRBV5-5	TRBJ2-5	TRBD1	TGTGCCAGCAGCCTGGGACAGAGCAGCGAGACCCAGTACTTC	CASSLGQSSETQYF
15	.	TRBV6-6	TRBJ1-2	.	TGTGCCAGCACCCTGACCAGGGGATCAGTGAATGGCTACACCTTC	CASTLTRGSVNGYTF
17	.	TRBV27	TRBJ2-1	.	TGTGCCAGCAGTTCCCGACTAGGGGCCAGCTCCTACAATGAGCAGTTCTTC	CASSSRLGASSYNEQFF
13	.	TRBV25-1	TRBJ2-2	TRBD2	TGTGCCAGCACCGGGGGGGGCGCCGGGGAGCTGTTTTTT	CASTGGGAGELFF
14	.	TRBV2	TRBJ1-2	.	TGTGCCAGCAGTGTGGGGGGATCTAACTATGGCTACACCTTC	CASSVGGSNYGYTF
18	.	TRBV7-3	TRBJ2-1	.	TGTGCCAGCAGCCCAATGGGGCCCCCTGGGCCCGACCTCAATGAGCAGTTCTTC	CASSPMGPPGPDLNEQFF
13	.	TRBV7-7	TRBJ2-5	TRBD2	TGTGCTAGCAGCTGGGGGGGCCAAGAGACCCAGTACTTC	CASSWGGQETQYF
13	.	TRBV6-5	TRBJ2-4	.	TGTGCCAGCAGTGGGGGGTTGCAGGACATTCAGTACTTC	CASSGGLQDIQYF
15	.	TRBV9	TRBJ1-5	.	TGTGCCAGCAGCGTAGCCGGAGATAGCAATCAGCCCCAGCATTTT	CASSVAGDSNQPQHF
12	.	TRBV19	TRBJ2-4	TRBD1	TGTGCCAGTAGTAGGGACAGCAACATTCAGTACTTC	CASSRDSNIQYF
15	.	TRBV19	TRBJ2-3	.	TGTGCCAGTAGTATAGTTTCAGGGGGCACAGATACGCAGTATTTT	CASSIVSGGTDTQYF
15	.	TRBV5-8	TRBJ2-1	.	TGTGCCAGCAGCTTTAAAACAGAGAACTACAATGAGCAGTTCTTC	CASSFKTENYNEQFF
19	.	TRBV7-3	TRBJ2-3	TRBD1	TGTGCCAGCAGCTTATGGGGCTCGGGGACAGGCTCGCAAGCAGATACGCAGTATTTT	CASSLWGSGTGSQADTQYF